Listed below are T cell receptor beta chains from one sample, sequenced in a study of PD-L1 blockade in urothelial cancer. Measured with immunoSEQ multiplex PCR; TCRdb has only the in-frame clones, and not every one. The sample records 120,000 or so clones, 86% being singletons. Specimen: PBMCs, collected around atezolizumab (anti-PD-L1) treatment. The receptor set was obtained from a man between 45 and 60 years old with urothelial cancer. Both conserved end residues are part of each CDR3. D genes are given only for firm matches. Size is stated for part of the rows, as once, few or many counts, or as a class when the clone is expanded.

clone_size,v_call,j_call,d_call,cdr3_nt,cdr3_aa
few,TRBV28,TRBJ2-2,TRBD1,TGTGCCAGCAGTTTTGGGACAGAGAACACCGGGGAGCTGTTTTTT,CASSFGTENTGELFF
NA,TRBV19,TRBJ2-1,NA,TGTGCCAGTCGGGGGTTCCCCTACAATGAGCAGTTCTTC,CASRGFPYNEQFF
many,TRBV7-9,TRBJ2-5,TRBD2,TGTGCCAGCAGCTTAGCGCAGGCCTCGGGGGGGGAGACCCAGTACTTC,CASSLAQASGGETQYF
NA,TRBV9,TRBJ1-2,TRBD1,TGTGCCAGCAGCCTACAGGGGGACTATGGCTACACCTTC,CASSLQGDYGYTF
NA,TRBV5-1,TRBJ2-1,TRBD2,TGCGCCAGCAGCTTGATAGCGGGGGTCAATGAGCAGTTCTTC,CASSLIAGVNEQFF
once,TRBV18,TRBJ2-3,NA,TGTGCCAGCTCACCCGGCGGGTCTAGCACAGATACGCAGTATTTT,CASSPGGSSTDTQYF
NA,TRBV6-4,TRBJ2-5,NA,TGTGCCAGCAGCCGTGACCGGGGGGAGACCCAGTACTTC,CASSRDRGETQYF
NA,TRBV19,TRBJ2-1,NA,TGTGCCAGTAAGCGAGTCGGTGTCAATACCGGAGTCGGGCAGTTCTTC,CASKRVGVNTGVGQFF
NA,TRBV5-4,TRBJ1-2,NA,TGTGCCAGCAGCCAGGACTCAAACTATGGCTACACCTTC,CASSQDSNYGYTF
NA,TRBV18,TRBJ2-1,TRBD2,TGTGCCAGCTCACTTCCCTGGGGAGCGGGAGGCGCAAATGAGCAGTTCTTC,CASSLPWGAGGANEQFF
NA,TRBV28,TRBJ1-3,NA,TGTGCCAGCACCAAAACTCGCTCTGGAAACACCATATATTTT,CASTKTRSGNTIYF
NA,TRBV5-4,TRBJ2-7,NA,TGTGCCAGCAGCCAACCGCAGGGTTCCAACGAGCAGTACTTC,CASSQPQGSNEQYF